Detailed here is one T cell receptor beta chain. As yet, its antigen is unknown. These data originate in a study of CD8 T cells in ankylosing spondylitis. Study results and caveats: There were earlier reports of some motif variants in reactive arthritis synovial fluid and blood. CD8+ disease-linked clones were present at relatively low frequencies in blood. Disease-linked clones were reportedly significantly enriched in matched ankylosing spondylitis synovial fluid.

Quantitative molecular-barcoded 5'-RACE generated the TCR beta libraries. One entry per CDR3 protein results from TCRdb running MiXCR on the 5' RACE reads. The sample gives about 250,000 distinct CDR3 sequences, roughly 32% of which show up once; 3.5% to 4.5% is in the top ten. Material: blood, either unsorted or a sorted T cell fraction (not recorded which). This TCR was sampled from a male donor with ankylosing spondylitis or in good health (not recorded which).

The CDR3 region has the DNA TGTGCCAGCAGCGTAGGGACGGCGAACACTGAAGCTTTCTTT. This sequence encodes CASSVGTANTEAFF. The chain couples TRBV9 to TRBJ1-1; D gene uncertain. The germline V gene encodes CDR1 SGDLS and CDR2 YYNGEE. This CDR3 region has 14 residues. With 0 bases removed from V and 1 base from J, the gap between germline ends came to 7 bases.